The subject of this entry is one TCR beta chain. The antigen is undetermined. These data belong to a study of cytomegalovirus exposure and HLA in healthy donors. These donors, healthy bone marrow donors, were studied. Study-wide points: In an earlier analysis, about 87% or about 30%: the productive usage of most TCR beta V segments. A highly shared variant cluster was judged a likely technical artifact.

Trimming cost V 4 bases and J 5 bases; bases outside gene matches: 10. The CDR3 covers 16 residues. In germline, CDR1 is LNHDA, CDR2 SQIVND (reference sequence). It was with 60 Vbeta and 13 Jbeta primers that the PCR ran. The method was immunoSEQ multiplex PCR; TCRdb's version includes in-frame clones alone and lacks a portion of them. The sample consists of more than 95,000 clones, roughly 79% of them appearing once. This chain joins TRBV19 and TRBJ2-5; 10 bases are a match to TRBD2. Sequenced sample: PBMCs. The source of this sequence is a man aged 45 to 65 in good health and CMV-seropositive. The CDR3 DNA follows: TGTGCCAGTAGTACCGCCAGCGGGAGGGCCGGGGAGACCCAGTACTTC. It is translated as CASSTASGRAGETQYF.